These 13 T cell receptor beta chains originate from one sample sequenced in a study of cytomegalovirus exposure and HLA in healthy donors. PCR used 60 Vbeta primers and 13 Jbeta primers. Only in-frame clones appear in the TCRdb table, and some are missing; sequencing was by immunoSEQ multiplex PCR. The table records about 190,000 clones, 70% to 75% of them present only once. The sequencing input was PBMCs. All receptors come from a man aged 25 to 45 in good health and CMV-seropositive.

CDR3 loop: CASQRAGGGPIGKLFF. The CDR3 DNA follows: TGTGCCAGCCAGAGGGCAGGGGGCGGCCCTATTGGGAAACTGTTTTTT. The chain has TRBV25-1 and TRBJ1-4, with 8 bases fitting TRBD1. J was trimmed by 11 bases and V by 8 bases; bases with no gene match: 19. Per germline, CDR1 MGHDK and CDR2 SYGVNS. The CDR3 loop spans 16 amino acids.

J is TRBJ2-7 and V is TRBV10-3, with 8 positions matching TRBD2. The CDR3 sequence is 13 residues long. Germline values: CDR1 ENHRY, CDR2 SYGVKD. Trimming at V came to 7 bases and at J to 7 bases, leaving 9 bases not matched to a gene. The CDR3 nucleotides are TGTGCCATCAAAAAAGCGGGAGCTCAAGAGCAGTACTTC. This encodes CAIKKAGAQEQYF.

The chain joins TRBV7-9 to TRBJ1-1; D ambiguous. V was pared by 0 bases and J by 4 bases, with 18 bases between. In germline, CDR1 is SEHNR, CDR2 FQNEAQ (reference sequence). The CDR3 consists of 17 residues. Here the CDR3 reads CASSLATWVTGGTEAFF. DNA for the CDR3: TGTGCCAGCAGCTTAGCGACCTGGGTAACCGGCGGCACTGAAGCTTTCTTT.

This chain's CDR3 is CASSSPTGADTEAFF. CDR3 sequence (DNA): TGTGCCAGCAGCTCCCCCACAGGGGCCGATACTGAAGCTTTCTTT. V gene TRBV28 combines with J gene TRBJ1-1; 7 bases match TRBD1. With V trimmed by 6 bases and J by 5 bases, 12 bases remained unmatched. This CDR3 region has 15 residues. Germline V gives CDR1 MDHEN, CDR2 SYDVKM.

The chain uses TRBV4-3 and TRBJ2-5; D is possibly TRBD2 (5 bases). The CDR3 length is 12 residues. Germline-derived CDR1 and CDR2 are LGHNA and YSLEER. Trimming stripped 0 bases from V and 14 bases from J, with 13 bases between. CDR3 sequence: CASSQDEGPSYF. CDR3 in DNA: TGCGCCAGCAGCCAAGATGAGGGTCCGAGCTACTTC.

The chain uses TRBV21-1 and TRBJ1-1. TRBV21-1 represents a pseudogene. CDR3 length: 14 amino acids. CDR3 in DNA: TGTGCCAGCAGCCTTAGCTGGGGGGTCACTGAAGCTTTCTTT. As protein: CASSLSWGVTEAFF.

This clone was counted only a few times. The J gene is TRBJ2-3, the V gene TRBV7-2; 7 positions agree with TRBD2. J gave up 4 bases and V 1 base, and 5 bases lay outside the gene matches. Germline V gene sequence: CDR1 SGHTA, CDR2 FQGNSA. The CDR3 runs 15 residues. The CDR3 region is CASSLVGGGPDTQYF. CDR3 in DNA: TGTGCCAGCAGCTTAGTTGGCGGGGGACCAGATACGCAGTATTTT.

This clone was counted a few times. The chain links TRBV28 to TRBJ1-5; no clear D gene. V was trimmed by 5 bases and J by 7 bases, leaving 12 bases between them. The CDR3 spans 13 residues. In germline, CDR1 is MDHEN, CDR2 SYDVKM. CDR3 DNA sequence: TGTGCCAGCAGTGCCACTTATACGCAGCCCCAGCATTTT. As protein: CASSATYTQPQHF.

The CDR3 spells CASSSMKTGGWGTQYF. In DNA form, the CDR3 reads TGTGCCAGCAGCTCAATGAAGACAGGGGGTTGGGGGACCCAGTACTTC. V and J are TRBV11-3 and TRBJ2-5; 9 bases map to TRBD1. The CDR3 covers 16 residues. J was trimmed by 7 bases and V by 4 bases; bases with no gene match: 13. Germline CDR1 and CDR2: SGHNT and YENEEA.

V is TRBV30 and J is TRBJ1-1; tentatively, D is TRBD1 (5 bases). The CDR3 consists of 14 residues. V was clipped by 4 bases and J by 5 bases, with 17 bases between them. Per the germline V gene, CDR1 is GTSNPN and CDR2 is SVGIG (reference sequence). CDR3 bases: TGTGCCTGGATGTGGGGAGGGGCGCGTACTGAAGCTTTCTTT. Its protein product is CAWMWGGARTEAFF.

This sequence joins TRBV7-3 and TRBJ2-1; maybe TRBD1 (6 bases). CDR3 length equals 15 residues. The germline V gene encodes CDR1 SGHTA and CDR2 FQGTGA. The V and J ends lost 3 bases and 2 bases respectively, with 11 bases between them. CDR3 region: CASSFSRGAYNEQFF. The DNA of the CDR3 is TGTGCCAGCAGCTTCAGCAGGGGTGCCTACAATGAGCAGTTCTTC. The whole variable domain, remainder taken from reference TRBV7-3 and TRBJ2-1, is GAGVSQTPSNKVTEKGKYVELRCDPISGHTALYWYRQSLGQGPEFLIYFQGTGAADDSGLPNDRFFAVRPEGSVSTLKIQRTERGDSAVYLCASSFSRGAYNEQFFGPGTRLTVL.

With respect to this clone: One end of the junction fails to match germline, which may point to a read error. The gene calls are TRBV16 and TRBJ2-5; D may be TRBD1 (5 bases). CDR1 and CDR2 from the germline V gene are KGHSY and FQNENV. The CDR3 contains 14 residues. CDR3 residues: CASTQGAEQETQYF. The CDR3 DNA reads TGTGCCAGCACCCAAGGGGCGGAGCAAGAGACCCAGTACTTC.

This rearrangement joins TRBV9 to TRBJ1-5; 9 bases map to TRBD1. The junction had 10 bases not matched to a gene; V was cut back by 4 bases and J by 2 bases. Germline V gives CDR1 SGDLS, CDR2 YYNGEE. This CDR3 has 17 amino acids. The CDR3 spells CASSRSRTGVCNQPQHF. CDR3 bases: TGTGCCAGCAGCCGTTCCAGGACAGGGGTATGCAATCAGCCCCAGCATTTT.